This is a list of T cell receptor beta chains from one sample in a study of blood T cell repertoires in COVID-19. Sequencing was performed with immunoSEQ multiplex PCR; in TCRdb, only in-frame clones are kept and a portion is missing. The sample includes 200,000 to 300,000 clones, approximately 80% of them seen just once. Input material: peripheral blood. The receptor source for this set is a woman of 80 years or more with acute or convalescent COVID-19. CDR3s include the opening cysteine and the closing phenylalanine or tryptophan. Fields, in order: D gene, V gene, J gene, CDR3 length, clone size, CDR3 protein, CDR3 DNA. D genes are given only for firm matches. Some rows mark clone size as missing; the rest say once, few, many or name a class of expanded clone.

d_call: NA; v_call: TRBV18; j_call: TRBJ1-5; cdr3_length: 15; clone_size: few; cdr3_aa: CASSRTVNSNQPQHF; cdr3_nt: TGTGCCAGCTCACGGACAGTTAACAGCAATCAGCCCCAGCATTTT
d_call: TRBD1; v_call: TRBV11-3; j_call: TRBJ2-1; cdr3_length: 17; clone_size: NA; cdr3_aa: CASSLYSNRGPYNEQFF; cdr3_nt: TGTGCCAGCAGCTTATATTCGAACAGGGGCCCTTACAATGAGCAGTTCTTC
d_call: NA; v_call: TRBV10-3; j_call: TRBJ2-7; cdr3_length: 13; clone_size: once; cdr3_aa: CAISELGVHEQYF; cdr3_nt: TGTGCCATCAGTGAGTTAGGGGTTCACGAGCAGTACTTC
d_call: NA; v_call: TRBV19; j_call: TRBJ1-4; cdr3_length: 12; clone_size: NA; cdr3_aa: CASSTRGEKLFF; cdr3_nt: TGTGCCAGTAGTACAAGAGGAGAAAAACTGTTTTTT
d_call: NA; v_call: TRBV6-5; j_call: TRBJ1-4; cdr3_length: 15; clone_size: NA; cdr3_aa: CASSPSEPPNEKLFF; cdr3_nt: TGTGCCAGCAGTCCAAGTGAGCCTCCTAATGAAAAACTGTTTTTT
d_call: NA; v_call: TRBV28; j_call: TRBJ1-3; cdr3_length: 16; clone_size: NA; cdr3_aa: CASSIPLRGRGNTIYF; cdr3_nt: TGTGCCAGCAGTATCCCCTTGAGAGGGCGTGGAAACACCATATATTTT
d_call: TRBD1; v_call: TRBV27; j_call: TRBJ2-7; cdr3_length: 13; clone_size: NA; cdr3_aa: CASSLGGGYEQYF; cdr3_nt: TGTGCCAGCAGCCTAGGGGGCGGGTACGAGCAGTACTTC
d_call: NA; v_call: TRBV19; j_call: TRBJ1-2; cdr3_length: 16; clone_size: NA; cdr3_aa: CASSNTGTQKRGGYTF; cdr3_nt: TGTGCCAGTAGTAACACCGGGACACAGAAGCGGGGTGGCTACACCTTC
d_call: TRBD1; v_call: TRBV27; j_call: TRBJ1-2; cdr3_length: 15; clone_size: NA; cdr3_aa: CASSLTGTGRDGYTF; cdr3_nt: TGTGCCAGCAGTCTCACCGGGACAGGGAGAGATGGCTACACCTTC
d_call: TRBD1; v_call: TRBV7-9; j_call: TRBJ2-2; cdr3_length: 14; clone_size: NA; cdr3_aa: CASSSGQLAGELFF; cdr3_nt: TGTGCCAGCAGCTCGGGACAGCTCGCCGGGGAGCTGTTTTTT
d_call: NA; v_call: TRBV10-3; j_call: TRBJ1-1; cdr3_length: 13; clone_size: NA; cdr3_aa: CAISPTENTEAFF; cdr3_nt: TGTGCCATCAGCCCAACAGAGAACACTGAAGCTTTCTTT
d_call: TRBD1; v_call: TRBV6-6; j_call: TRBJ1-6; cdr3_length: 15; clone_size: NA; cdr3_aa: CASSLQGAANSPLHF; cdr3_nt: TGTGCCAGCAGCCTCCAGGGGGCGGCTAATTCACCCCTCCACTTT
d_call: TRBD1; v_call: TRBV3-1/TRBV3-2; j_call: TRBJ2-7; cdr3_length: 19; clone_size: NA; cdr3_aa: CASSHPIKGSGDSYYEQYF; cdr3_nt: TGTGCCAGCAGCCACCCGATAAAGGGTTCAGGGGACAGCTACTACGAGCAGTACTTC
d_call: NA; v_call: TRBV6-5; j_call: TRBJ2-5; cdr3_length: 15; clone_size: medium-sized; cdr3_aa: CAAYRGSLGWETQYF; cdr3_nt: TGTGCCGCCTACAGAGGGAGTTTGGGTTGGGAGACCCAGTACTTC
d_call: TRBD1; v_call: TRBV4-1; j_call: TRBJ2-2; cdr3_length: 15; clone_size: NA; cdr3_aa: CASSYRDRVVGELFF; cdr3_nt: TGCGCCAGCAGCTACCGGGACAGGGTCGTCGGGGAGCTGTTTTTT
d_call: TRBD1; v_call: TRBV6-5; j_call: TRBJ2-7; cdr3_length: 15; clone_size: NA; cdr3_aa: CASSPRQGATYEQYF; cdr3_nt: TGTGCCAGCAGTCCCCGACAGGGGGCGACCTACGAGCAGTACTTC
d_call: NA; v_call: TRBV11-2; j_call: TRBJ2-3; cdr3_length: 15; clone_size: NA; cdr3_aa: CASSLGGNPTDTQYF; cdr3_nt: TGTGCCAGCAGCTTAGGAGGGAACCCCACAGATACGCAGTATTTT
d_call: NA; v_call: TRBV27; j_call: TRBJ2-2; cdr3_length: 14; clone_size: once; cdr3_aa: CASSLATNTGELFF; cdr3_nt: TGTGCCAGCAGTTTAGCGACGAACACCGGGGAGCTGTTTTTT
d_call: NA; v_call: TRBV6-1; j_call: TRBJ1-2; cdr3_length: 14; clone_size: NA; cdr3_aa: CASSDGLIIGGYTF; cdr3_nt: TGTGCCAGCAGTGACGGGTTAATCATTGGGGGCTACACCTTC
d_call: NA; v_call: TRBV18; j_call: TRBJ2-1; cdr3_length: 13; clone_size: NA; cdr3_aa: CASSPPAGVEQFF; cdr3_nt: TGTGCCAGCTCACCCCCCGCAGGGGTTGAGCAGTTCTTC
d_call: NA; v_call: TRBV6-5; j_call: TRBJ2-7; cdr3_length: 16; clone_size: NA; cdr3_aa: CASSYSPERGRHEQYF; cdr3_nt: TGTGCCAGCAGTTACTCCCCGGAGCGTGGTAGGCACGAGCAGTACTTC
d_call: TRBD1; v_call: TRBV7-2; j_call: TRBJ1-2; cdr3_length: 13; clone_size: NA; cdr3_aa: CASSFDRVDGYTF; cdr3_nt: TGTGCCAGCAGCTTCGACAGGGTGGATGGCTACACCTTC
d_call: NA; v_call: TRBV5-1; j_call: TRBJ1-2; cdr3_length: 15; clone_size: once; cdr3_aa: CASSQSRGSNYGYTF; cdr3_nt: TGCGCCAGCAGCCAGAGTAGAGGTAGTAACTATGGCTACACCTTC
d_call: NA; v_call: TRBV7-9; j_call: TRBJ2-3; cdr3_length: 16; clone_size: NA; cdr3_aa: CASSLVLAGTTDTQYF; cdr3_nt: TGTGCCAGCAGCTTAGTGTTAGCCGGAACCACTGATACGCAGTATTTT
d_call: TRBD1; v_call: TRBV19; j_call: TRBJ1-5; cdr3_length: 16; clone_size: NA; cdr3_aa: CASSLPGGLGNQPQHF; cdr3_nt: TGTGCCAGTAGCCTCCCAGGGGGCCTCGGAAATCAGCCCCAGCATTTT
d_call: NA; v_call: TRBV19; j_call: TRBJ2-7; cdr3_length: 11; clone_size: once; cdr3_aa: CASTLGHEQYF; cdr3_nt: TGTGCCAGTACCCTTGGCCACGAGCAGTACTTC
d_call: TRBD2; v_call: TRBV11-2; j_call: TRBJ2-3; cdr3_length: 16; clone_size: NA; cdr3_aa: CASSPRTSGGTDTQYF; cdr3_nt: TGTGCCAGCAGCCCCCGGACTAGCGGGGGCACAGATACGCAGTATTTT
d_call: TRBD2; v_call: TRBV5-4; j_call: TRBJ2-1; cdr3_length: 16; clone_size: NA; cdr3_aa: CASSSRTSGPVNEQFF; cdr3_nt: TGTGCCAGCAGCTCCCGGACTAGCGGGCCCGTCAATGAGCAGTTCTTC
d_call: NA; v_call: TRBV5-6; j_call: TRBJ2-5; cdr3_length: 19; clone_size: NA; cdr3_aa: CASSATGFRSGSIQETQYF; cdr3_nt: TGTGCCAGCAGCGCCACGGGGTTCAGGTCGGGTAGTATCCAGGAGACCCAGTACTTC
d_call: NA; v_call: TRBV5-1; j_call: TRBJ1-3; cdr3_length: 15; clone_size: NA; cdr3_aa: CASSSDTSRGNTIYF; cdr3_nt: TGCGCCAGCAGCTCCGACACGTCTCGAGGAAACACCATATATTTT
d_call: NA; v_call: TRBV24-1; j_call: TRBJ2-3; cdr3_length: 13; clone_size: NA; cdr3_aa: CATSDPRTDTQYF; cdr3_nt: TGTGCCACCAGTGATCCTAGGACAGATACGCAGTATTTT
d_call: TRBD2; v_call: TRBV11-2; j_call: TRBJ2-2; cdr3_length: 18; clone_size: NA; cdr3_aa: CASRPPGAGGFMSGELFF; cdr3_nt: TGTGCCAGCAGACCCCCCGGAGCGGGGGGTTTTATGAGCGGGGAGCTGTTTTTT
d_call: NA; v_call: TRBV12-3/TRBV12-4; j_call: TRBJ2-3; cdr3_length: 13; clone_size: NA; cdr3_aa: CASSLRGSDTQYF; cdr3_nt: TGTGCCAGCAGTTTAAGGGGTTCAGATACGCAGTATTTT
d_call: NA; v_call: TRBV9; j_call: TRBJ2-2; cdr3_length: 15; clone_size: NA; cdr3_aa: CASSALSYLTGELFF; cdr3_nt: TGTGCCAGCAGTGCTCTGAGTTACTTAACCGGGGAGCTGTTTTTT
d_call: TRBD2; v_call: TRBV28; j_call: TRBJ2-5; cdr3_length: 13; clone_size: NA; cdr3_aa: CASSPPGGETQYF; cdr3_nt: TGTGCCAGCAGTCCCCCGGGGGGAGAGACCCAGTACTTC
d_call: NA; v_call: TRBV7-9; j_call: TRBJ1-1; cdr3_length: 13; clone_size: NA; cdr3_aa: CASSFRVNTEAFF; cdr3_nt: TGTGCCAGCAGCTTTAGAGTGAACACTGAAGCTTTCTTT
d_call: NA; v_call: TRBV7-8; j_call: TRBJ2-7; cdr3_length: 15; clone_size: NA; cdr3_aa: CASSLYGEGVYEQYF; cdr3_nt: TGTGCCAGCAGCTTATATGGGGAGGGGGTCTACGAGCAGTACTTC
d_call: NA; v_call: TRBV7-9; j_call: TRBJ1-5; cdr3_length: 16; clone_size: NA; cdr3_aa: CASSQEGGLSNQPQHF; cdr3_nt: TGTGCCAGCAGCCAGGAGGGGGGGTTGAGCAATCAGCCCCAGCATTTT
d_call: TRBD2; v_call: TRBV7-8; j_call: TRBJ2-2; cdr3_length: 18; clone_size: NA; cdr3_aa: CASSLGTSGGANTGELFF; cdr3_nt: TGTGCCAGCAGCCTCGGGACTAGCGGGGGGGCTAACACCGGGGAGCTGTTTTTT
d_call: TRBD2; v_call: TRBV28; j_call: TRBJ2-7; cdr3_length: 13; clone_size: NA; cdr3_aa: CASEGRDRYEQYF; cdr3_nt: TGTGCCAGCGAGGGGAGGGATCGATACGAGCAGTACTTC
d_call: NA; v_call: TRBV30; j_call: TRBJ2-4; cdr3_length: 14; clone_size: once; cdr3_aa: CAWTQRTDLNIQYF; cdr3_nt: TGTGCCTGGACACAAAGGACAGACTTAAACATTCAGTACTTC
d_call: TRBD1; v_call: TRBV6-6; j_call: TRBJ2-7; cdr3_length: 14; clone_size: few; cdr3_aa: CASTPPGQVYEQYF; cdr3_nt: TGTGCCAGCACCCCCCCGGGACAGGTTTACGAGCAGTACTTC
d_call: NA; v_call: TRBV19; j_call: TRBJ1-5; cdr3_length: 14; clone_size: NA; cdr3_aa: CATFGAGGNQPQHF; cdr3_nt: TGTGCCACCTTCGGCGCGGGTGGCAATCAGCCCCAGCATTTT
d_call: NA; v_call: TRBV19; j_call: TRBJ1-2; cdr3_length: 12; clone_size: NA; cdr3_aa: CASSHRNGGYTF; cdr3_nt: TGTGCCAGTAGTCACAGGAACGGTGGCTACACCTTC
d_call: TRBD1; v_call: TRBV29-1; j_call: TRBJ1-2; cdr3_length: 14; clone_size: NA; cdr3_aa: CSVEPTGRNYGYTF; cdr3_nt: TGCAGCGTTGAGCCGACAGGGAGGAATTATGGCTACACCTTC
d_call: NA; v_call: TRBV12-3/TRBV12-4; j_call: TRBJ2-7; cdr3_length: 12; clone_size: NA; cdr3_aa: CASTSQGQEQYF; cdr3_nt: TGTGCCAGCACCTCTCAGGGGCAAGAGCAGTACTTC
d_call: TRBD2; v_call: TRBV11-3; j_call: TRBJ2-2; cdr3_length: 16; clone_size: NA; cdr3_aa: CASSQTSGGASGELFF; cdr3_nt: TGTGCCAGCAGCCAAACTAGCGGGGGGGCCTCCGGGGAGCTGTTTTTT
d_call: NA; v_call: TRBV6-1; j_call: TRBJ1-1; cdr3_length: 12; clone_size: NA; cdr3_aa: CASSEARGWAFF; cdr3_nt: TGTGCCAGCAGTGAAGCGCGAGGCTGGGCTTTCTTT
d_call: NA; v_call: TRBV18; j_call: TRBJ2-2; cdr3_length: 17; clone_size: NA; cdr3_aa: CASSPYDGGWNTGELFF; cdr3_nt: TGTGCCAGCTCACCATACGACGGCGGTTGGAACACCGGGGAGCTGTTTTTT
d_call: NA; v_call: TRBV18; j_call: TRBJ1-5; cdr3_length: 16; clone_size: NA; cdr3_aa: CASSPGTPMSNQPQHF; cdr3_nt: TGTGCCAGCTCACCCGGGACACCCATGAGCAATCAGCCCCAGCATTTT
d_call: NA; v_call: TRBV3-1/TRBV3-2; j_call: TRBJ1-3; cdr3_length: 14; clone_size: NA; cdr3_aa: CASSHQNSGNTIYF; cdr3_nt: TGTGCCAGCAGCCATCAGAACTCTGGAAACACCATATATTTT
d_call: NA; v_call: TRBV28; j_call: TRBJ1-5; cdr3_length: 15; clone_size: NA; cdr3_aa: CASSILQGRNQPQHF; cdr3_nt: TGTGCCAGCAGTATACTACAGGGTCGAAATCAGCCCCAGCATTTT
d_call: TRBD1; v_call: TRBV7-9; j_call: TRBJ1-2; cdr3_length: 17; clone_size: NA; cdr3_aa: CASSKEGAQGANYGYTF; cdr3_nt: TGTGCCAGCAGCAAGGAGGGGGCACAGGGGGCGAACTATGGCTACACCTTC